This is a list of T cell receptor beta chains from one sample in a study of cytomegalovirus exposure and HLA in healthy donors. TCRdb's copy holds only in-frame clones and misses some; the assay was immunoSEQ multiplex PCR. The table lists around 180,000 clones, 65% to 85% of them singletons. Sequenced: PBMCs. Receptors originate from a man aged 55 to 70 in good health and CMV-seronegative. Both conserved end residues are part of each CDR3. Each record gives: D gene, J gene, clone size, V gene, CDR3 protein, CDR3 DNA. A D gene is named only where the DNA matches it firmly. Clone size is shown for a subset of rows, as once, few, many or a class of expanded clone.

>NA|TRBJ2-3|NA|TRBV7-9
CASSLEGDRGYF
TGTGCCAGCAGCTTAGAAGGGGATAGGGGGTATTTT
>TRBD2|TRBJ2-2|NA|TRBV5-1
CASRGTTNTGELFF
TGCGCCAGCAGGGGGACTACGAACACCGGGGAGCTGTTTTTT
>TRBD1|TRBJ2-7|once|TRBV4-1
CASSQVETGMTYEQYF
TGCGCCAGCAGCCAAGTTGAGACAGGGATGACCTACGAGCAGTACTTC
>TRBD2|TRBJ2-1|NA|TRBV19
CASRISGGSYNEQFF
TGTGCCAGTAGGATTAGCGGGGGCTCCTACAATGAGCAGTTCTTC
>NA|TRBJ2-7|NA|TRBV25-1
CASSEWGTLYEQYF
TGTGCCAGCAGTGAATGGGGGACACTCTACGAGCAGTACTTC
>NA|TRBJ1-6|once|TRBV18
CASSPAGWALNSPLHF
TGTGCCAGCTCACCAGCCGGATGGGCCTTAAATTCACCCCTCCACTTT
>NA|TRBJ2-1|few|TRBV29-1
CSVKGQLSSYNEQFF
TGCAGCGTGAAGGGACAATTAAGCTCCTACAATGAGCAGTTCTTC
>NA|TRBJ1-2|NA|TRBV5-1
CASTPGGGQGYTF
TGCGCCAGCACCCCGGGAGGAGGGCAGGGCTACACCTTC
>TRBD1|TRBJ1-2|NA|TRBV29-1
CSVTRDRDGYTF
TGCAGCGTGACCCGGGACAGGGATGGCTACACCTTC
>TRBD1|TRBJ2-7|NA|TRBV5-1
CASSPGTGGSEQYF
TGCGCCAGCAGCCCCGGGACAGGGGGGTCCGAGCAGTACTTC
>NA|TRBJ1-1|NA|TRBV7-3
CASSNGVTGAQAFF
TGTGCCAGCAGCAACGGAGTAACAGGTGCCCAAGCTTTCTTT
>NA|TRBJ2-5|NA|TRBV4-1
CASSQEYRQETQYF
TGCGCCAGCAGCCAAGAGTACAGGCAAGAGACCCAGTACTTC
>NA|TRBJ2-3|NA|TRBV18
CASSPSLQTLSGDTQYF
TGTGCCAGCTCACCAAGCTTACAGACACTGAGTGGAGATACGCAGTATTTT